The TCR beta chain described here comes from a study of blood T cell repertoires in COVID-19 (dated by TCRdb to 2018 to 2021). Notes on the research overall: Collaborator samples came from the United States, Italy and Spain and covered acute and convalescent phases of COVID-19. Deeply sampled blood TCRbeta repertoires from subjects exposed to, actively infected with, or recovered from COVID-19 were included in the dataset. Samples came from the ongoing ImmuneRACE study (first 160 participants) plus 1,254 subjects from 6 global collaborators. Where available, HLA class I and class II types were obtained from metadata supplied by the sample provider rather than from assay-based typing. Nearly every sample came with metadata listing a de-identified subject ID, COVID-19 status, age in years and sex. A freely available public database, intended as a resource for researchers studying the immune response to SARS-CoV-2, is where the repertoires were released. The material from the prospective study consisted of cDNA or gDNA derived from T cells, B-cell-depleted T cells, or PBMCs. The research as a whole found: The amount of clinical and demographic metadata varied by source and participant and was provided uncurated.

Comment on this clone: The antigen it binds to is not known. No much larger clone exists at a distance of one base, and base qualities are not known.

Collaborating institutions collected whole blood in K2EDTA tubes following their own protocols. For TCRbeta analysis, collaborators shipped samples as frozen whole blood, isolated PBMCs, or DNA extracted from either of those sample types. V gives up 3 bases and J gives up 7 bases, and the segment between their germline ends measures 10 bases. Counted from cysteine to phenylalanine, this CDR3 has 13 amino acids. Only the CDR3 region is kept as DNA, spanning 39 bases read in frame from base 1. From the germline V gene (reference sequence), CDR1 is DFQATT and CDR2 is SNEGSKA. TCRbeta CDR3 regions were amplified from genomic DNA by means of the immunoSEQ Assay, a bias-controlled multiplex PCR. Processing in the source paper ran as follows. Within the assay, amplification of reference gene primers was used to estimate how many nucleated cells each sample contained. To quantify the absolute abundance of each unique TCRbeta CDR3 rearrangement, sequence reads were collapsed and filtered. Productive Simpson clonality was computed per sample as the square root of Simpson's diversity index over productive rearrangements. Entries here come from immuneACCESS through TCRdb and include only in-frame sequences with V and J called. Some clones fail to appear in such tables; in the studies checked, an unresolved V gene covers under half of the shortfall, and the cause of the remainder is unknown. V and J calls and clone size come straight from that table; D and trimming were deduced from the DNA. For this sample there are roughly 160,000 clones; 65% to 90% appear just once. The top ten clonotypes cover 8% to 10% of the sample.

The rearranged segments are TRBV20-1 and TRBJ1-6; there is no confident call for the D gene. This clonotype was obtained from a man aged 55-75 years with acute or convalescent COVID-19. The sequenced sample was peripheral blood. In nucleotide form, the sequence is TGCAGTGCTAGTCGGCGGGCGAATTCACCCCTCCACTTT. Its translation reads: CSASRRANSPLHF.